The clone carrying this T cell receptor beta chain was counted a single time. This CDR3 has 16 residues. V gave up 8 bases and J gave up 3 bases; unmatched junction bases: 10. CDR1 is SNHLY and CDR2 is FYNNEI in the germline V gene. The data were taken from a study of control samples from healthy donors and cancer patients. TCRdb's table, derived via immunoSEQ multiplex PCR, lists solely in-frame clones and lacks some. Among about 86,000 clones, 70% to 90% were seen once, and the ten largest hold roughly 9.7%. The sample comprised PBMCs. The TCR sequence derives from a woman aged 45-65 years with colorectal cancer. The chain uses TRBV2 and TRBJ2-2, with 9 bases aligning to TRBD2. CDR3 region: CASLGGSGGDTGELFF. The CDR3 nucleotides are TGTGCCAGCTTGGGGGGTAGCGGGGGAGACACCGGGGAGCTGTTTTTT.